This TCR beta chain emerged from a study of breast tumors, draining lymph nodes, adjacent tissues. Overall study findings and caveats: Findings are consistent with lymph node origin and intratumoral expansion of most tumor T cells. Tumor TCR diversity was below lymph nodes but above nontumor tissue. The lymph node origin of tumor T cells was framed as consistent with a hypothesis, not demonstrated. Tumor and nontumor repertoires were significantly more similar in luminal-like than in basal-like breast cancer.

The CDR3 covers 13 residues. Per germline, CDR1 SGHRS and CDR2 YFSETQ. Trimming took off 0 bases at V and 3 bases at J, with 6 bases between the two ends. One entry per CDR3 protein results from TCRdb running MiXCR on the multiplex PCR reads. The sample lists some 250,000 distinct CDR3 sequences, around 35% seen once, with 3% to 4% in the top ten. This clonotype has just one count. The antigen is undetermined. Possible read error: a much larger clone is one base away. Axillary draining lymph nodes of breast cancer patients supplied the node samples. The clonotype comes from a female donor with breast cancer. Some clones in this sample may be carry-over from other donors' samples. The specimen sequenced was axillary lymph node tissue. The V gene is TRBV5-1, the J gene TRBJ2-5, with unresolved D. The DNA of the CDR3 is TGCGCCAGCAGCTTGGGCGAAAAAGAGACCCAGTACTTC. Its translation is CASSLGEKETQYF.